These 32 T cell receptor beta chains share one sample of origin, sequenced in a study of blood T cell repertoires in COVID-19. The method was immunoSEQ multiplex PCR; TCRdb's version includes in-frame clones alone and lacks a portion of them. The data hold about 200,000 clones, with 89% observed a single time. The specimen was PBMCs or T cells enriched from blood (not recorded which). The receptors were gathered from a woman aged 18-30 years who had recovered from COVID-19.

The J gene is TRBJ1-5, the V gene TRBV6-1; 8 nucleotides match TRBD1. This CDR3 comprises 15 residues. CDR1 is MNHNS and CDR2 is SASEGT in the germline V gene. J lost 4 bases, V lost 1 base, and 3 bases had no gene match. CDR3 nucleotides: TGTGCCAGCAGTGAAGTTGGGACAGGAAATCAGCCCCAGCATTTT. Its translation: CASSEVGTGNQPQHF.

The chain employs TRBV2 and TRBJ1-1; D gene ambiguous. V lost 2 bases and J 4 bases, leaving 8 bases between the germline ends. Germline V gene lookup returns CDR1 SNHLY and CDR2 FYNNEI. This CDR3 comprises 13 residues. CDR3 in DNA: TGTGCCAGCAGTGAAAGGAGTAGCACTGAAGCTTTCTTT. Protein sequence: CASSERSSTEAFF.

The chain links TRBV2 to TRBJ2-7; TRBD1 matches 9 bases. The CDR3 consists of 16 residues. In germline, CDR1 is SNHLY, CDR2 FYNNEI. The V segment lost 6 bases and the J segment 2 bases; nucleotides outside the gene matches: 11. CDR3 nucleotide sequence: TGTGCCAGCAGACTAGACCGGGACAGGGATACCTACGAGCAGTACTTC. Translating gives CASRLDRDRDTYEQYF.

The J gene is TRBJ1-1, the V gene TRBV10-3; D remains unclear. The germline V and J ends were trimmed by 3 bases and 8 bases, with 13 bases remaining between them. Germline V CDR1 and CDR2: ENHRY, SYGVKD. The length of the CDR3 is 13 residues. The CDR3 loop is CAISDLNSREAFF. CDR3 in DNA: TGTGCCATCAGTGATTTGAACAGCCGGGAAGCTTTCTTT.

This clone was detected only once. Here the CDR3 DNA reads TGTGCCAGCAGCGAAGGACAGGACGTTTATGGCTACACCTTC. This sequence encodes CASSEGQDVYGYTF. The rearrangement uses TRBV5-6 and TRBJ1-2, with 7 bases fitting TRBD1. After removal of 4 bases from V and 5 bases from J, the junction contained 8 bases not matched to a gene. This CDR3 region has 14 residues. Germline V gene data show CDR1 as SGHDT and CDR2 as YYEEEE.

The V gene is TRBV28, the J gene TRBJ1-2; 7 bases map to TRBD1. V gave up 2 bases and J gave up 3 bases; unmatched junction bases: 15. Germline CDR1 is MDHEN and CDR2 is SYDVKM. The CDR3 has 18 residues. The CDR3 spells CASSLDRDRVLGDYGYTF. For the CDR3, the DNA is TGTGCCAGCAGTTTAGACCGAGACAGGGTTCTTGGGGACTATGGCTACACCTTC.

The rearrangement uses TRBV18 and TRBJ1-5; weak D call: TRBD1 (5 bases). Germline assignment: CDR1 KGHSH and CDR2 LQKENI. CDR3 size: 15 residues. V dropped 3 bases and J dropped 3 bases, with 12 bases sitting between them. DNA for the CDR3: TGTGCCAGCTCACCGGGAAGACAGCACAATCAGCCCCAGCATTTT. It specifies CASSPGRQHNQPQHF.

The rearrangement joins TRBV5-1 to TRBJ2-1; 7 bases fit TRBD1. V was pared by 0 bases and J by 4 bases, with 4 bases of the junction left unmatched. CDR1 and CDR2 (germline): SGHRS, YFSETQ. The CDR3 length is 15 residues. For the CDR3, the DNA is TGCGCCAGCAGCTTGGCCGGGACAGTTTACAATGAGCAGTTCTTC. Translating it yields CASSLAGTVYNEQFF.

The chain couples TRBV11-2 to TRBJ1-2, with 10 bases lining up with TRBD1. The CDR3 is made up of 16 amino acids. V was clipped by 5 bases and J by 7 bases; unmatched bases: 13. From germline, CDR1 is SGHAT and CDR2 FQNNGV. CDR3 amino acids: CASSPARGTGEGGYTF. CDR3 bases: TGTGCCAGCAGCCCAGCGAGGGGGACAGGGGAAGGTGGCTACACCTTC.

The CDR3 region is CASSFRTDTDTQYF. The DNA of the CDR3 is TGTGCCAGCAGTTTTAGGACAGACACAGATACGCAGTATTTT. The V and J genes are TRBV7-9 and TRBJ2-3, with D possibly being TRBD1 (6 bases). CDR1 SEHNR and CDR2 FQNEAQ come from the germline V gene (reference sequence). The length of the CDR3 is 14 residues. Trimming removed 6 bases from V and 2 bases from J, with 12 bases in between.

This chain uses TRBV2 with TRBJ1-2; no definite D call. Trimming took off 2 bases at V and 4 bases at J, with 2 bases between the two ends. This CDR3 has 11 amino acids. Germline CDR1 SNHLY, CDR2 FYNNEI. CDR3 nucleotides: TGTGCCAGCAGTGAACGCTATGGCTACACCTTC. This sequence encodes CASSERYGYTF.

The sample holds a few counts of this clone. This chain connects TRBV7-9 to TRBJ2-1; a possible D gene is TRBD1 (5 bases). V lost 5 bases, J lost 4 bases, and 15 bases lay in between. The V gene's germline CDR1 is SEHNR and CDR2 FQNEAQ (reference sequence). The CDR3 sequence is 15 residues long. The CDR3 loop is CASSRTLEKYNEQFF. The CDR3 DNA is TGTGCCAGCAGCCGGACACTCGAAAAATACAATGAGCAGTTCTTC.

In this sample, this clone turned up a few times. This chain connects TRBV19 to TRBJ1-3, with D possibly TRBD1 on 6 matching bases. Germline CDR1 and CDR2: LNHDA and SQIVND (reference sequence). The CDR3 is 15 residues long. V lost 6 bases to trimming and J lost 4 bases, with 16 bases between them. The CDR3 reads CASSPSGVPGNTIYF. As DNA, the CDR3 is TGTGCCAGTAGCCCTTCAGGGGTCCCGGGAAACACCATATATTTT.

The CDR3 DNA sequence: TGTGCCAGCAGCTTAGGGGGACATTCCGGTAGTGACACTGAAGCTTTCTTT. This encodes CASSLGGHSGSDTEAFF. This chain links TRBV7-9 with TRBJ1-1; TRBD1 might be the D (6 bases). V was shortened by 1 base and J by 3 bases, with 18 bases between the two germline ends. The germline V gene encodes CDR1 SEHNR and CDR2 FQNEAQ (reference sequence). This CDR3 comprises 17 residues.

The chain links TRBV7-9 to TRBJ1-5; D remains ambiguous. The ends were cut back, 3 bases at V and 0 bases at J, with 9 bases in the middle. CDR1 and CDR2 (germline): SEHNR, FQNEAQ (reference sequence). CDR3 length equals 15 residues. The CDR3 loop reads CASSLGLHSNQPQHF. The CDR3 bases are TGTGCCAGCAGCTTGGGCCTCCATAGCAATCAGCCCCAGCATTTT.

CDR3 protein: CASSFRGAGNSPLHF. The CDR3 region has the DNA TGTGCCAGCAGCTTTAGGGGCGCGGGGAATTCACCCCTCCACTTT. The rearrangement links TRBV7-9 to TRBJ1-6, with D possibly being TRBD1 (5 bases). Trimming pared 3 bases from V and 7 bases from J, leaving 13 bases between. The CDR3 totals 15 residues. Looked up from germline, CDR1 is SEHNR and CDR2 is FQNEAQ (reference sequence). Combining the CDR3 with reference TRBV7-9 and TRBJ1-6 gives the whole variable domain DTGVSQNPRHKITKRGQNVTFRCDPISEHNRLYWYRQTLGQGPEFLTYFQNEAQLEKSRLLSDRFSAERPKGSFSTLEIQRTEQGDSAMYLCASSFRGAGNSPLHFGNGTRLTVT.

The V call is TRBV28, the J call TRBJ2-7, with a possible D match to TRBD2 (5 bases). The CDR3 is made up of 13 amino acids. The germline CDR1 and CDR2 sequences are MDHEN and SYDVKM. The chain's CDR3 is CDPTTGSSYEQYF. The CDR3 DNA is TGTGACCCTACAACGGGGAGCTCCTACGAGCAGTACTTC.

The chain recombines TRBV10-3 with TRBJ2-7, with 7 bases aligning to TRBD2. The ends lost 8 bases at V and 4 bases at J; junction bases unmatched: 5. This CDR3 region has 12 residues. Per the germline V gene, CDR1 is ENHRY and CDR2 is SYGVKD. CDR3 coding DNA: TGTGCCATCGGTCGGGGGGTGTACGAGCAGTACTTC. Translation gives CAIGRGVYEQYF.

CDR3 nucleotides: TGTGCCAGTAGTATCGGGACAGACTACGAGCAGTACTTC. Amino acid sequence: CASSIGTDYEQYF. V gene TRBV19 combines with J gene TRBJ2-7, with 7 bases fitting TRBD1. CDR1 is LNHDA, CDR2 SQIVND, per germline (reference sequence). This CDR3 has 13 residues. V lost 3 bases and J lost 3; bases outside the gene matches: 2.

This chain links TRBV7-2 with TRBJ2-7; TRBD1 agrees at 8 bases. V trimming: 5 bases; J trimming: 5 bases; junction bases outside the gene matches: 8. The CDR3 spans 14 residues. The germline V gene has CDR1 SGHTA and CDR2 FQGNSA. Written as DNA, the CDR3 is TGTGCCAGCAGCCCCGGACAGGGCCGGGACGAGCAGTACTTC. Amino acid sequence: CASSPGQGRDEQYF.

The chain couples TRBV7-2 to TRBJ1-6; tentatively, D is TRBD1 (6 bases). V shed 4 bases and J shed 10 bases, with 20 bases lying between them. Germline CDR1 and CDR2: SGHTA and FQGNSA. The CDR3 loop spans 16 amino acids. CDR3 in DNA: TGTGCCAGCAGCTCCTGGGGTTACAGGGAGTGGTCACCCCTCCACTTT. Translating it yields CASSSWGYREWSPLHF.

Concerning this clone itself: Its ends do not fully match the called genes, so a read error is possible. V gene TRBV5-8 combines with J gene TRBJ2-1; D is possibly TRBD2 (6 bases). Germline CDR1 and CDR2: SGHTS and YDEGEE. The CDR3 loop spans 11 amino acids. The CDR3 DNA follows: TGTGCCAGCAGCGTATCCGGGACTCAACTCTTC. As protein: CASSVSGTQLF.

V is TRBV6-2 or TRBV6-3 and J is TRBJ1-3; TRBD1 matches at 8 bases. From germline, CDR1 is MNHEY and CDR2 SVGEGT. V lost 6 bases, J lost 2 bases, and 3 bases stayed unmatched. The CDR3 spans 14 residues. Here the CDR3 reads CASSPTGAGNTIYF. For the CDR3, the DNA is TGTGCCAGCAGCCCGACAGGGGCTGGAAACACCATATATTTT.

J is TRBJ1-3 and V is TRBV28, with 10 bases fitting TRBD1. Germline assignment: CDR1 MDHEN and CDR2 SYDVKM. This CDR3 contains 15 residues. V shed 8 bases and J 2 bases; nucleotides not matched to a gene: 6. This CDR3 is CASGPGQGPGNTIYF. The CDR3, as DNA: TGTGCCAGCGGGCCGGGACAGGGGCCTGGAAACACCATATATTTT.

The rearrangement joins TRBV5-6 to TRBJ2-7; D may be TRBD2 (6 bases). Germline CDR1 and CDR2: SGHDT and YYEEEE. The CDR3 spans 15 residues. Trimming shortened V by 1 base and J by 0 bases, and 11 bases separated the two germline ends. The CDR3 coding sequence is TGTGCCAGCAGCTTGAGCGCGGGGAGCTCCTACGAGCAGTACTTC. This gives the protein CASSLSAGSSYEQYF.

This chain connects TRBV19 to TRBJ2-5; 9 nucleotides agree with TRBD1. V lost 10 bases to trimming and J lost 4 bases; unmatched junction nucleotides: 13. The CDR3 runs to 15 residues. From germline, CDR1 is LNHDA and CDR2 SQIVND (reference sequence). The CDR3 spells CATTTGGKRGETQYF. CDR3 nucleotide sequence: TGTGCCACTACAACAGGGGGCAAGAGGGGAGAGACCCAGTACTTC.

V usage is TRBV6-6 and J usage is TRBJ2-3; 7 bases agree with TRBD2. The CDR3 length is 16 residues. The germline gives CDR1 MNHNY, CDR2 SVGAGI (reference sequence). V was clipped by 6 bases and J by 1 base; unmatched bases: 10. CDR3 residues: CASRSSGGRGTDTQYF. The CDR3 DNA follows: TGTGCCAGCAGATCTTCGGGGGGTAGGGGCACAGATACGCAGTATTTT.

In its sample, this clone was seen a few times. V is TRBV21-1 and J is TRBJ1-4; TRBD1, the D gene given by the table, was not confirmed from the DNA. TRBV21-1 is reported as a pseudogene. The CDR3 has 19 residues. This chain's CDR3 is CASSKSSPDLTGDQEKLFF. DNA of the CDR3: TGTGCCAGCAGCAAATCCAGCCCCGACCTCACAGGGGACCAGGAAAAACTGTTTTTT.

This clone came up once. V usage is TRBV25-1 and J usage is TRBJ2-1; D remains ambiguous. The CDR3 length is 11 residues. V lost 3 bases and J lost 8, with 5 bases in between. The V gene's germline CDR1 is MGHDK and CDR2 SYGVNS. CDR3 coding DNA: TGTGCCAGCAGTGACCGGGATGAGCAGTTCTTC. Encoded protein: CASSDRDEQFF.

The rearrangement joins TRBV18 to TRBJ1-5; D unresolved. Trimming shortened V by 1 base and J by 1 base, and 14 bases separated the two germline ends. The CDR3 has 17 residues. Germline V gives CDR1 KGHSH, CDR2 LQKENI. CDR3 bases: TGTGCCAGCTCACCACAGAGGGTCGGAGAAAGCAATCAGCCCCAGCATTTT. Its translation is CASSPQRVGESNQPQHF.

This clone was detected a few times. The rearrangement links TRBV21-1 to TRBJ1-2; the table's D call of TRBD1 was not tested on the DNA. TRBV21-1 is a listed pseudogene. The CDR3 contains 15 residues. Written as DNA, the CDR3 is TGTGCCAGCAGCAATGAAGGACAGGGGTTCTATGGCTACACCTTC. Translated, it gives CASSNEGQGFYGYTF.

The chain carries TRBV12-3 or TRBV12-4 and TRBJ1-1; maybe TRBD1 (5 bases). Trimming removed 3 bases at V and 4 bases at J, with 9 bases between. CDR3 length: 13 residues. The CDR3 DNA reads as TGTGCCAGCAGTTTGACGGGGGTCACTGAAGCTTTCTTT. Its translation: CASSLTGVTEAFF.